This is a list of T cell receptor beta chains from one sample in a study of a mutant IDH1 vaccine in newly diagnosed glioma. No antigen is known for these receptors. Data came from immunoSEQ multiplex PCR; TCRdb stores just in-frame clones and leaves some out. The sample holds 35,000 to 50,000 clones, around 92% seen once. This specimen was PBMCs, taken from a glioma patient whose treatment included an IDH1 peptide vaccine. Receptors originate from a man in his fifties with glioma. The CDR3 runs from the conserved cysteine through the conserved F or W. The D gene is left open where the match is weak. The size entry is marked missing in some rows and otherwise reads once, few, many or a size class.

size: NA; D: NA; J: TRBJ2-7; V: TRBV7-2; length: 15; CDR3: CASSLAGGVEGEQYF; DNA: TGTGCCAGCAGCTTAGCCGGAGGGGTAGAGGGTGAGCAGTACTTC
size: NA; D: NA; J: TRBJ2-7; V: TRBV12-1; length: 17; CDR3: CASSSAPGTEDSYEQYF; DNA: TGTGCCAGCAGCTCTGCCCCCGGGACAGAAGACTCCTACGAGCAGTACTTC
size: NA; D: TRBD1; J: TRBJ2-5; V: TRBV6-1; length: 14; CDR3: CASNPDRGGETQYF; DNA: TGTGCCAGCAACCCGGACAGGGGTGGGGAGACCCAGTACTTC
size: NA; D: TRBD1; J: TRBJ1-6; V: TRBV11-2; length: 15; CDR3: CASNLDRVGNSPLHF; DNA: TGTGCCAGCAACCTCGACAGGGTAGGAAATTCACCCCTCCACTTT
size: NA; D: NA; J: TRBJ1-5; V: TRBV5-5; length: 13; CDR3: CASSPGGNQPQHF; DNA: TGTGCCAGCAGCCCCGGAGGGAATCAGCCCCAGCATTTT
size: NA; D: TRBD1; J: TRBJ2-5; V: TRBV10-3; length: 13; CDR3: CAISATGEETQYF; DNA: TGTGCCATCTCGGCGACAGGGGAGGAGACCCAGTACTTC
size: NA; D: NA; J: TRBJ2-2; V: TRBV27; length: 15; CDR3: CASSLGRGGSGELFF; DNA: TGTGCCAGCAGTTTAGGGAGGGGGGGCTCCGGGGAGCTGTTTTTT
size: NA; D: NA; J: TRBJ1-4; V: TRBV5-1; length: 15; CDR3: CASSFHRSRGEKLFF; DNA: TGCGCCAGCAGCTTCCACAGGTCCCGAGGGGAAAAACTGTTTTTT
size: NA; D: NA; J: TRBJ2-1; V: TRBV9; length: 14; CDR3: CASSVDQVNNEQFF; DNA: TGTGCCAGCAGCGTAGATCAGGTTAACAATGAGCAGTTCTTC
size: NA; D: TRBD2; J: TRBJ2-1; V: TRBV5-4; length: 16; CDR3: CASSPSGTSGHNEQFF; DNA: TGTGCCAGCAGCCCTAGCGGGACTAGCGGGCACAATGAGCAGTTCTTC
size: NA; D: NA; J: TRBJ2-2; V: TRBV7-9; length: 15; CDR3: CASSLRSGDTGELFF; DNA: TGTGCCAGCAGCTTAAGATCAGGCGACACCGGGGAGCTGTTTTTT
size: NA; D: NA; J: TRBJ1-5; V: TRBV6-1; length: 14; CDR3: CASSESWGGQPQHF; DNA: TGTGCCAGCAGTGAAAGTTGGGGAGGGCAGCCCCAGCATTTT
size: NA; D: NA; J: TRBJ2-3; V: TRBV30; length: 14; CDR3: CAWGGRVTTDTQYF; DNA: TGTGCCTGGGGGGGCAGAGTTACGACAGATACGCAGTATTTT
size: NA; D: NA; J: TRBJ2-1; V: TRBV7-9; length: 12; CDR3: CASSPGSNEQFF; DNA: TGTGCCAGCAGCCCGGGGAGCAATGAGCAGTTCTTC
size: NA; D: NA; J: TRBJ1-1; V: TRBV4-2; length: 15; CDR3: CASSLGQSQGTEAFF; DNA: TGTGCCAGCAGCCTCGGACAGAGTCAAGGCACTGAAGCTTTCTTT
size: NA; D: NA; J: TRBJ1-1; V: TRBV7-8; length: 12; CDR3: CASSLAITEAFF; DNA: TGTGCCAGCAGCTTAGCTATCACTGAAGCTTTCTTT
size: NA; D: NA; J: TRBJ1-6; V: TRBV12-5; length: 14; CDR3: CASALESYNSPLHF; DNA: TGTGCTAGTGCTCTAGAATCGTATAATTCACCCCTCCACTTT
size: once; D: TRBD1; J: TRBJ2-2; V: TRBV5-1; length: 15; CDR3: CASSWGQGMTGELFF; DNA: TGCGCCAGCAGCTGGGGACAGGGTATGACCGGGGAGCTGTTTTTT
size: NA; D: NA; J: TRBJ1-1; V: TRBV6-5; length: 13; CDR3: CASRTNMNTEAFF; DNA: TGTGCCAGCCGGACAAATATGAACACTGAAGCTTTCTTT
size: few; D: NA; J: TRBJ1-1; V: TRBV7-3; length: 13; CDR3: CASSLRRRREAFF; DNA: TGTGCCAGCAGCTTAAGAAGGAGAAGAGAAGCTTTCTTT
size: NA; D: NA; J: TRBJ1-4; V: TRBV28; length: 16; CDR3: CASSLGQAETNEKLFF; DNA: TGTGCCAGCAGTTTAGGGCAAGCAGAGACTAATGAAAAACTGTTTTTT
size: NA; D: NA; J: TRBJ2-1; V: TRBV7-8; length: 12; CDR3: CASSFRAGGQFF; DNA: TGTGCCAGCAGCTTCAGGGCTGGCGGGCAGTTCTTC
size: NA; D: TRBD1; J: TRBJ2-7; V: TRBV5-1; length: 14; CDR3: CASSLRDRDYEQYF; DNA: TGCGCCAGCAGCTTACGGGACAGAGACTACGAGCAGTACTTC
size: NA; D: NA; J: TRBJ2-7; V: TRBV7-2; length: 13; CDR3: CASSLAGAYEQYF; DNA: TGTGCCAGCAGCTTAGCGGGGGCCTACGAGCAGTACTTC
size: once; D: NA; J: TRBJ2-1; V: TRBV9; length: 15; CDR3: CASSVEATSYNEQFF; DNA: TGTGCCAGCAGCGTAGAGGCGACTAGTTACAATGAGCAGTTCTTC
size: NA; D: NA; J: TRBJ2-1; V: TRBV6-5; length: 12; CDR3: CASKGPNNEQFF; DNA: TGTGCCAGCAAGGGACCCAATAATGAGCAGTTCTTC
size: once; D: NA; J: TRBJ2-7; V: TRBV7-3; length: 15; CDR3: CASSLASSAKAEQYF; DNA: TGTGCCAGCAGCTTAGCGTCTAGCGCTAAGGCCGAGCAGTACTTC
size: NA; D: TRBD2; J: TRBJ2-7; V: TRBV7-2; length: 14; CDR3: CASSLRDYSYEQYF; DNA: TGTGCCAGCAGCCTCAGGGACTACTCCTACGAGCAGTACTTC
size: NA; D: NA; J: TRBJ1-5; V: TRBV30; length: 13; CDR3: CAWSSGPNQPQHF; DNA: TGTGCCTGGAGTTCAGGGCCCAATCAGCCCCAGCATTTT
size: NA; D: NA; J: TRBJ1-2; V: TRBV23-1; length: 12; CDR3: CASSQGSCGYTF; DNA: TGCGCCAGCAGTCAGGGGTCATGTGGCTACACCTTC
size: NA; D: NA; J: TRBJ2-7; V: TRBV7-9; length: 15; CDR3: CASSLAAGSPYEQYF; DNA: TGTGCCAGCAGCTTAGCGGCAGGGTCCCCTTACGAGCAGTACTTC
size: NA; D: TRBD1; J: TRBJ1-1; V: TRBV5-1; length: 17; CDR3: CASSLRGGQGANTEAFF; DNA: TGCGCCAGCAGCTTGAGGGGAGGACAGGGCGCGAACACTGAAGCTTTCTTT
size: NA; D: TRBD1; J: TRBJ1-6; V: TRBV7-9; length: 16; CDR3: CASSSKSGTVLSPLHF; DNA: TGTGCCAGCAGCTCTAAATCCGGGACAGTCCTTTCACCCCTCCACTTT
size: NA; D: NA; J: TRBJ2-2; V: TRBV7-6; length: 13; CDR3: CASSLYSTGELFF; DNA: TGTGCCAGCAGCTTATATTCCACCGGGGAGCTGTTTTTT
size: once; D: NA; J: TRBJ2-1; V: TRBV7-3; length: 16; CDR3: CASSLMAALQYNEQFF; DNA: TGTGCCAGCAGCTTAATGGCGGCGCTACAATACAATGAGCAGTTCTTC
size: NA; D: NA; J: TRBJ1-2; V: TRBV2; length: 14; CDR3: CASSERGSNYGYTF; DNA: TGTGCCAGCAGTGAGAGGGGGTCTAACTATGGCTACACCTTC
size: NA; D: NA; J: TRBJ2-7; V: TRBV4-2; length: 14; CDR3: CASSQGAGTYEQYF; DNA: TGTGCCAGCAGCCAAGGAGCAGGAACCTACGAGCAGTACTTC
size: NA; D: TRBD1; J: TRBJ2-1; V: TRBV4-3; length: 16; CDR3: CASSQVWGTGTYEQFF; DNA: TGCGCCAGCAGCCAAGTATGGGGGACAGGTACTTATGAGCAGTTCTTC
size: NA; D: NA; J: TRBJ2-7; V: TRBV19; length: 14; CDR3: CASSISGTFYEQYF; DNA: TGTGCCAGTAGTATATCGGGGACATTTTACGAGCAGTACTTC
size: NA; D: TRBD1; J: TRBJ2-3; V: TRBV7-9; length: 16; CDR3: CASSLMRNRGPDTQYF; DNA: TGTGCCAGCAGCTTAATGCGTAACAGGGGTCCAGATACGCAGTATTTT
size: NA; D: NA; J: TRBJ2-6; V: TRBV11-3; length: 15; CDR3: CASSRSGSGANVLTF; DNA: TGTGCCAGCAGCCGGTCAGGCTCTGGGGCCAACGTCCTGACTTTC
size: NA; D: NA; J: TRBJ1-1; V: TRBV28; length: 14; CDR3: CASRPGQLRAEAFF; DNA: TGTGCCAGCAGACCCGGGCAACTCAGGGCTGAAGCTTTCTTT
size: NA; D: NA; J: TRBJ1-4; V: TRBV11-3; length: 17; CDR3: CASSLDMRQAPDEKLFF; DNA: TGTGCCAGCAGCTTAGATATGCGACAAGCCCCGGATGAAAAACTGTTTTTT
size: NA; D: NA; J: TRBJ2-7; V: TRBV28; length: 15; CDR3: CASRLLLQAPYEQYF; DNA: TGTGCCAGCAGACTACTATTACAGGCACCCTACGAGCAGTACTTC
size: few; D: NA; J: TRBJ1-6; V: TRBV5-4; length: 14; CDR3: CASNLGGSGSPLHF; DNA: TGTGCCAGCAATCTGGGGGGTTCTGGGTCACCCCTCCACTTT
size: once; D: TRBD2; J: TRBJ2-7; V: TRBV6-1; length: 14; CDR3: CASTTSGSTYEQYF; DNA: TGTGCCAGCACTACTAGCGGGAGTACCTACGAGCAGTACTTC
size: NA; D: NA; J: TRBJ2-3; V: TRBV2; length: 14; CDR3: CASSADSFTDTQYF; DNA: TGTGCCAGCAGTGCGGACAGCTTCACAGATACGCAGTATTTT
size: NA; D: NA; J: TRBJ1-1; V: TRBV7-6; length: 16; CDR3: CASSLSSSGAGTEAFF; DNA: TGTGCCAGCAGCTTATCGTCTTCGGGGGCCGGCACTGAAGCTTTCTTT
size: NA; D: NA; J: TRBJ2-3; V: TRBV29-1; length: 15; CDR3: CSAAKISTSTDTQYF; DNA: TGCAGCGCCGCGAAGATCTCTACTAGCACAGATACGCAGTATTTT
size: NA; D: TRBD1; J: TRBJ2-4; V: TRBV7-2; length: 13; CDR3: CASSLDRGDIQYF; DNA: TGTGCCAGCAGCTTGGACAGGGGGGACATTCAGTACTTC
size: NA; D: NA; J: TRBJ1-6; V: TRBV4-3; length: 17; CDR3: CASSQDEQGHYNSPLHF; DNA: TGCGCCAGCAGCCAAGATGAACAGGGACATTATAATTCACCCCTCCACTTT
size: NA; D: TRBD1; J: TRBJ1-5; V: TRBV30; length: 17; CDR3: CAWGARRGPYSNQPQHF; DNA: TGTGCCTGGGGGGCCCGCAGGGGGCCTTATAGCAATCAGCCCCAGCATTTT
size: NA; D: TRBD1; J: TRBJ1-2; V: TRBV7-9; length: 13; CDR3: CASSLGEQGASTF; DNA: TGTGCCAGCAGCTTAGGGGAGCAGGGGGCTAGCACCTTC
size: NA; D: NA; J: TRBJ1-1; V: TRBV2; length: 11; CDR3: CASRRGTEAFF; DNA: TGTGCCAGCAGGAGAGGGACTGAAGCTTTCTTT
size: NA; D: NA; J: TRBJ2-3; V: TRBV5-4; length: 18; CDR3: CASSWARGGPLSTDTQYF; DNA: TGTGCCAGCAGCTGGGCCCGCGGGGGCCCCCTTAGCACAGATACGCAGTATTTT
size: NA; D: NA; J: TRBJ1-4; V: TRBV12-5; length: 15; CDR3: CASGLVRPFNEKLFF; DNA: TGTGCTAGTGGTTTGGTAAGGCCATTTAATGAAAAACTGTTTTTT
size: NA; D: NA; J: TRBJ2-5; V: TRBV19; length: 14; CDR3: CASSHRAAQETQYF; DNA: TGTGCCAGTAGCCACCGGGCGGCCCAAGAGACCCAGTACTTC
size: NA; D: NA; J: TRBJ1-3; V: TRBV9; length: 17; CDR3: CASSVRGDRYSGNTIYF; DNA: TGTGCCAGCAGCGTCCGGGGAGACCGATACTCTGGAAACACCATATATTTT
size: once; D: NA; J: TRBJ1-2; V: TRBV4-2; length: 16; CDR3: CASSHVGLSDSYGYTF; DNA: TGTGCCAGCAGCCATGTGGGACTCAGCGACAGCTATGGCTACACCTTC